This T cell receptor beta chain came from a study of tumor-infiltrating lymphocytes in primary liver carcinoma. Whole-study context: Enrolled patients were male and female, aged 30 to 69 years. Whole-study findings and limits: No more than about 8-24% of top clones could be seen in all five tumor regions.

Production of TCR beta cDNA used roughly 480 ng total RNA together with a constant-region primer. Amplification in three nested multiplex PCR rounds with slightly modified ARM-PCR gave rise to TCR beta libraries. Each of the first two PCR rounds ran about 9 cycles with TRBV1-TRBV30 forward and C-beta reverse primers. TCRdb itself ran the multiplex PCR reads through MiXCR, one entry per CDR3 protein. This sample has tens of thousands of distinct CDR3 sequences, with more than 60% found just once. Starting material for RNA and DNA co-extraction consisted of 20-30 mg of unsorted bulk tissue. All patients had surgically resected primary liver carcinoma. A word on this clonotype: What it recognizes is unknown. Germline and junction disagree at one end, which may indicate a read error.

CDR1 is LGHNA and CDR2 is YNFKEQ in the germline V gene. This CDR3 region has 14 residues. The sample consisted of liver tumor tissue from sampling region 4. The subset here: tumor region T4, right-lateral pole. This chain connects TRBV4-2 to TRBJ2-3; a weak D match, TRBD2 (5 bases). This TCR came from a man aged 35-49 years with primary liver carcinoma and hepatitis B virus infection. The CDR3, as DNA: TGTGCCAGCAGCCTGCTGGGGAGCACAGATACGCAGTGTTTT. Its translation is CASSLLGSTDTQCF.